A selection of T cell receptor beta chains follows, all from one sample in a study of blood T cell repertoires in COVID-19. Sequencing was performed with immunoSEQ multiplex PCR; in TCRdb, only in-frame clones are kept and a portion is missing. The profile shows about 83,000 clones, about four fifths of them singletons. Sequencing input: peripheral blood. All receptors derive from a woman of 80 years or more with acute or convalescent COVID-19. The CDR3 runs from the conserved cysteine through the conserved F or W. D genes are given only for firm matches. Size tells how often a clone was seen (once, few, many) or the class of an expanded clone, and some rows leave it out.

-	once	TRBV19	TRBJ1-4	TGTGCCAGTAGTATACTTCGAGGGGGACCTAATGAAAAACTGTTTTTT	CASSILRGGPNEKLFF
-	-	TRBV28	TRBJ2-5	TGTGCCAGCAGTGCGCCCGGGACGGGGGTGGAGACCCAGTACTTC	CASSAPGTGVETQYF
-	-	TRBV27	TRBJ1-2	TGTGCCAGCAGTTCCGGGACAACCTACTATGGCTACACCTTC	CASSSGTTYYGYTF
-	-	TRBV18	TRBJ2-3	TGTGCCAGCTCACCCCAGGGGGATACGCAGTATTTT	CASSPQGDTQYF
-	-	TRBV6-1	TRBJ1-4	TGTGCCAGCAGTGATTACACCTCAACTAATGAAAAACTGTTTTTT	CASSDYTSTNEKLFF
-	few	TRBV10-3	TRBJ1-1	TGTGCCATCAGTGAGCTCGCGCAAGCGAACACTGAAGCTTTCTTT	CAISELAQANTEAFF
-	-	TRBV6-5	TRBJ2-1	TGTGCCAGCAGTAAGGGGTGGTCGGCCATCAATGAGCAGTTCTTC	CASSKGWSAINEQFF
-	-	TRBV7-2	TRBJ2-1	TGTGCCAGCAGCTTAGAAGGCCAAAAGAGGGTCTTC	CASSLEGQKRVF
-	few	TRBV20-1	TRBJ2-7	TGCAGTGCTCCAAGGACAACCGAGCAGTACTTC	CSAPRTTEQYF
TRBD2	-	TRBV11-3	TRBJ2-1	TGTGCCAGCAGCAGTAGCGGGGCAGGGAATGAGCAGTTCTTC	CASSSSGAGNEQFF
TRBD1	-	TRBV3-1/TRBV3-2	TRBJ2-7	TGTGCCAGCAGCCCCCGACCACAGGGACAGGGGGCGGAGGAGCAGTACTTC	CASSPRPQGQGAEEQYF
-	-	TRBV11-2	TRBJ1-1	TGTGCCAGCAGCTTAGATTTTAGTTTGGAAGCTTTCTTT	CASSLDFSLEAFF
-	-	TRBV6-5	TRBJ2-7	TGTGCCAGCAGGAGAGAAGACGAGCAGTACTTC	CASRREDEQYF
-	-	TRBV19	TRBJ1-5	TGTGGCGCGGGGGAAGGGTTGAATCAGCCCCAGCATTTT	CGAGEGLNQPQHF
-	once	TRBV5-5	TRBJ2-1	TGTGCCAGCAGCTTGGATCCGGGGGAAATGATCAATGAGCAGTTCTTC	CASSLDPGEMINEQFF
TRBD2	few	TRBV10-2	TRBJ2-3	TGCGCCAGCAGACTCGGGACTAGCGGGGGTACAGATACGCAGTATTTT	CASRLGTSGGTDTQYF
-	-	TRBV29-1	TRBJ2-2	TGCAGCGCTATCCGGACAGATTACACCGGGGAGCTGTTTTTT	CSAIRTDYTGELFF
TRBD2	-	TRBV6-5	TRBJ2-1	TGTGCCAGCAGTTACCGGGGGGTCTCCTACAATGAGCAGTTCTTC	CASSYRGVSYNEQFF
TRBD1	-	TRBV9	TRBJ2-2	TGTGCCAGCAGCGCGGACAGGCTGAACACCGGGGAGCTGTTTTTT	CASSADRLNTGELFF
-	-	TRBV7-2	TRBJ2-3	TGTGCCAGCAGCCGACATCTGGGTACGCAGTATTTT	CASSRHLGTQYF
-	-	TRBV3-1/TRBV3-2	TRBJ2-5	TGTGCCAGCAGCCAGGATAGAGGTATAGGCCAAGAGACCCAGTACTTC	CASSQDRGIGQETQYF
TRBD1	-	TRBV7-3	TRBJ1-2	TGTGCCAGCAGCTTGACAGGGGATAAATATGGCTACACCTTC	CASSLTGDKYGYTF
-	-	TRBV9	TRBJ2-6	TGTGCCAGCAGCGAGGGACTGAGGGCCAACGTCCTGACTTTC	CASSEGLRANVLTF